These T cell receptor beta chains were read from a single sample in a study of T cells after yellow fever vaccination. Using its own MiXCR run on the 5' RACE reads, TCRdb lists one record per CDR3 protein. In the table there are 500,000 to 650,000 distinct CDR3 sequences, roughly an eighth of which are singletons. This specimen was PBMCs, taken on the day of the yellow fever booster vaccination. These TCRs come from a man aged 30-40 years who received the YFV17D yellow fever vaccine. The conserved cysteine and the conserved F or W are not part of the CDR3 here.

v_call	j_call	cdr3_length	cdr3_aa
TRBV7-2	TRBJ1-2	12	ASSRLRDRDGYT
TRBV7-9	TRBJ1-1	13	ASSARGQGNTEAF
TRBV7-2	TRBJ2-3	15	ASSHAGHSQPTDTQY
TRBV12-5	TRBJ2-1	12	ASGSIGENNEQF
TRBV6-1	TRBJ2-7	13	ASSPDYRVNYEQY
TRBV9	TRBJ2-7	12	ASSVEGGPYEQY
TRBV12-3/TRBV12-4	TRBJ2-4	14	ASSSHGDRGGNIQY
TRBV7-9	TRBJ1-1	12	ASVQGGANTEAF
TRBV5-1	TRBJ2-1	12	ASSTGERYNEQF
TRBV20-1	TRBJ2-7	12	SAPAPGGSYEQY
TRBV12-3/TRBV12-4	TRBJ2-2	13	ASSLSQEGTGELF
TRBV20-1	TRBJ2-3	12	SASLAEGPDTQY
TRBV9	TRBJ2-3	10	ASSGGADTQY
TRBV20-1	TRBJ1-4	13	SAREDSYTNEKLF
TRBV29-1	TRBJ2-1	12	SMSQGLPYNEQF
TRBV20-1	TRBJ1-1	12	SASNRGLNTEAF
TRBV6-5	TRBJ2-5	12	ASSYGRGLETQY
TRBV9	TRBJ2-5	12	ASSEKRGAETQY
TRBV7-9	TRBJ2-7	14	ASSGFWGQGFYEQY
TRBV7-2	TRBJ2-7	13	ASSSRTGSGYEQY
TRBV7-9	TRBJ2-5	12	ASSKRGDQETQY
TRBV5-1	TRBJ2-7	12	ASSLFLRSYEQY
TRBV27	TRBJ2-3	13	ASSLRGPGTDTQY
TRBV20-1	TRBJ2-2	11	SARVFETGELF
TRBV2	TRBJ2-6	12	ASSDLGGANVLT
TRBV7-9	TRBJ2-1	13	ASSSREKVYNEQF
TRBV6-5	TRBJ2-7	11	ASSYSQAREQY
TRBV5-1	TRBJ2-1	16	ASSFSTSGSGSYNEQF
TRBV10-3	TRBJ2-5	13	AIRAGGQNQETQY
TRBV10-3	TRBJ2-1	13	AISEEKREINEQF
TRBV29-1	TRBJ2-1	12	SVDVGGNYNEQF
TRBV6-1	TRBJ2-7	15	ASSDTPVWAAPYEQY
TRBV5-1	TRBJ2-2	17	ASSYPGLAGGGNTGELF